This T cell receptor beta chain was identified in a study of CD8+ T cells in alopecia areata (dated by TCRdb to between 2018 and 2020). Regarding the complete study: The treated patients took part in an open-label pilot trial in which moderate-to-severe alopecia areata was treated with oral tofacitinib at 5 to 10 mg twice daily. Patients received tofacitinib for 6 to 18 months and were then followed off drug for 6 months to check for delayed response and recurrence. In treated patients, disease severity was measured using the SALT score, which gives the percentage of scalp surface area affected. In both human patients and the C3H/HeJ mouse model, the study applied high-throughput TCRbeta sequencing to look at T cell clonal expansion in alopecia areata. Human TCRbeta sequencing covered scalp tissue and sorted CD4+ and CD8+ peripheral blood T cells from patchy and totalis/universalis alopecia areata patients and healthy controls. Biopsies were taken from tofacitinib-treated patients at baseline and again at 4 and 24 weeks into treatment, and several of those patients also had a later scalp biopsy. Scalp clonality was compared among normal scalp (n=4), patchy alopecia areata scalp (n=8), and alopecia totalis/universalis scalp (n=8). The RNA source kit depended on sample type: the PAXgene miRNA kit for fixed scalp, the miRNeasy kit for PBMCs, and the RNeasy kit for mouse skin. Amplification of TCRbeta CDR3 regions was done by immunoSEQ multiplex PCR using 35 Vbeta forward primers and 13 Jbeta reverse primers. The investigation overall reported the following: With tofacitinib, both scalp clonality and the number of expanded CD8+ clones among the top 100 scalp clones went down significantly. TCR sequences shared between patients were less clear than in mice, possibly partly because of HLA diversity in the patient population. During tofacitinib treatment, many expanded lesional clones remained in scalp and blood, and this persistence may partly explain relapse after treatment is stopped. Unlike mouse skin, which is dominated by gammadelta T cells, normal human skin has resident alphabeta T cells that are also sequenced, and this complicates analysis of the scalp TCR repertoire. Because the treated cohort was small and had only one nonresponder, larger studies are needed to examine links between baseline CD8+ expansion and response. Higher clonality and more expanded CD8+ clones were observed in lesional scalp than in normal scalp, particularly in alopecia totalis/universalis, a finding suggestive of antigenic drive.

The CDR3 measures 15 amino acids from cysteine to phenylalanine. Here the CDR3 DNA is all that survives: 45 bases in frame from base 1. The V and J ends are trimmed by 0 bases and 4 bases, leaving 13 bases between them. Reading the germline V gene gives CDR1 SGHRS and CDR2 YFSETQ. Libraries were constructed by the immunoSEQ multiplex PCR assay. For TCR sequencing, RNA was extracted from every sample and reverse transcribed into cDNA to serve as template. First-strand cDNA was synthesized with SuperScript III using a 2:1 mix of oligo-dT and random hexamers. A synthetic immune receptor repertoire was used to measure amplification bias, and any remaining bias was corrected computationally. Turning to the authors' computational methods: Raw reads were preprocessed for error removal, and CDR3 was defined according to IMGT conventions as running from the conserved cysteine to phenylalanine. Clonality was computed as 1 minus the Shannon entropy, with the entropy normalized by log2 of the number of productive unique TCRs. Whether scalp clones were CD4 or CD8 was inferred by matching scalp TCRbeta sequences against CD4 and CD8 repertoires sorted from blood. In TCRdb, the immuneACCESS table is reduced to in-frame sequences with V and J assigned. These tables do not hold every clone; where another copy was compared, an unresolved V gene accounts for under half, and the others remain unexplained. The V and J calls and clone size come from that table; D and trimming were worked out from the DNA. The sample yields 100,000 or so clones; roughly 60% were counted once. Jointly, the top ten make up roughly 15% of the sample.

Reading the label with the study, this specimen's treatment or condition is: oral pan-JAK inhibitor, 5-10 mg twice daily. Lesional scalp punch biopsies and peripheral blood were obtained from alopecia areata patients. After PBMCs were isolated by density centrifugation and stained for CD3, CD4 and CD8, a FACSAria was used to sort CD4+ and CD8+ T cells. In the case of this clone: The clone's antigen remains unknown. No much larger clone is present one base from it, and per-base qualities are unavailable.

The sample was CD8+ T cells sorted from blood, taken at approximately week 60, from a patient treated with tofacitinib. This clonotype originated in a human donor with alopecia areata. Recombination connected TRBV5-1 to TRBJ1-1; TRBD1 might be the D gene, on 6 matching bases. This receptor carries the CDR3 CASSLADRWGTEAFF. At the DNA level, the sequence is TGCGCCAGCAGCTTGGCAGACAGGTGGGGCACTGAAGCTTTCTTT.